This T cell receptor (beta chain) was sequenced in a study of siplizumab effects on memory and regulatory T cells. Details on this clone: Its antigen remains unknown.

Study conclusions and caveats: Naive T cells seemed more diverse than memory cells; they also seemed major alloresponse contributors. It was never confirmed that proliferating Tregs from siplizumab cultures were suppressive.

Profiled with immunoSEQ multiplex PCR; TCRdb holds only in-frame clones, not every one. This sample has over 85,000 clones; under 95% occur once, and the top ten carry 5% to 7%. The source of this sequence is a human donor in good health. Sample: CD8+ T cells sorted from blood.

The CDR3 protein is CASSATGSAYEQYF. The CDR3 DNA sequence: TGTGCCAGCAGCGCCACAGGGAGCGCCTACGAGCAGTACTTC. V is TRBV7-8 and J is TRBJ2-7; a weak D match, TRBD1 (6 bases). V was trimmed by 5 bases and J by 2 bases, leaving 13 bases between them. CDR3 size: 14 residues. The germline V gene encodes CDR1 SGHVS and CDR2 FQNEAQ.